Below, 30 T cell receptor beta chains from the same sample are listed, as sequenced in a study of shared clonotypes between healthy human individuals. TCRdb's table, derived via immunoSEQ multiplex PCR, lists solely in-frame clones and lacks some. The table shows hundreds of thousands of clones, with roughly 73% occurring only once. Sample: memory CD4+ T cells sorted from blood. Subset denoted: CD45RA-negative fraction. These receptors were collected from a woman under 40 in good health.

About this clone: Other DNA sequences from this sample encode an identical CDR3 as well. This chain connects TRBV5-1 to TRBJ1-1, with D perhaps TRBD1 (5 bases). The V gene's germline CDR1 is SGHRS and CDR2 YFSETQ. The CDR3 runs to 16 residues. The V gene lost 0 bases and the J gene lost 0 bases, with 12 bases spanning the gap. CDR3 sequence reads: CASSLVTGAMNTEAFF. The CDR3 DNA reads TGCGCCAGCAGCTTGGTTACAGGAGCCATGAACACTGAAGCTTTCTTT.

Remarks on this clone: At the DNA level, this CDR3 is encoded by other sequences in the same sample as well. The V and J genes are TRBV5-1 and TRBJ2-5; D unresolved. The germline V gene encodes CDR1 SGHRS and CDR2 YFSETQ. This CDR3 spans 13 amino acids. The V and J ends lost 2 bases and 2 bases respectively, with 7 bases between them. CDR3 in DNA: TGCGCCAGCAGCTTAGGCAGTCAAGAGACCCAGTACTTC. Amino acid sequence: CASSLGSQETQYF.

This rearrangement joins TRBV9 to TRBJ1-5, with a possible D match to TRBD1 (5 bases). CDR1 is SGDLS, CDR2 YYNGEE, per germline. With 7 bases removed from V and 4 bases from J, the gap between germline ends came to 18 bases. CDR3 length: 15 residues. In nucleotides, the CDR3 is TGTGCCAGCGAGGGTCGAACCAGGGCGAATCAGCCCCAGCATTTT. This gives the protein CASEGRTRANQPQHF.

This chain links TRBV5-4 with TRBJ2-7, with D possibly being TRBD2 (7 bases). Germline CDR1 reads SGHNT; CDR2 reads YYREEE (reference sequence). This CDR3 is built from 15 residues. The V end lost 0 bases, the J end lost 6 bases, and 16 bases lay between the germline ends. CDR3 nucleotide sequence: TGTGCCAGCAGCTTGGAGGGGGGGACCCCGGCCGAGCAGTACTTC. It is translated as CASSLEGGTPAEQYF.

The chain joins TRBV18 to TRBJ1-1; possibly TRBD1 for D (5 bases). The CDR3 is 18 amino acids. The germline gives CDR1 KGHSH, CDR2 LQKENI. V lost 2 bases, J lost 0 bases, and 19 bases lay in between. The CDR3 loop reads CASSPTRQGFAMNTEAFF. In DNA form, the CDR3 reads TGTGCCAGCTCACCAACCCGGCAGGGTTTCGCAATGAACACTGAAGCTTTCTTT. The complete variable domain, with remaining parts taken from reference TRBV18 and TRBJ1-1, reads NAGVMQNPRHLVRRRGQEARLRCSPMKGHSHVYWYRQLPEEGLKFMVYLQKENIIDESGMPKERFSAEFPKEGPSILRIQQVVRGDSAAYFCASSPTRQGFAMNTEAFFGQGTRLTVV.

The DNA of the CDR3 is TGTGCCAGCAGCTTGTTTGGAAACACCATATATTTT. This translates into CASSLFGNTIYF. V usage is TRBV11-2 and J usage is TRBJ1-3; D call uncertain. CDR1 is SGHAT and CDR2 is FQNNGV in the germline V gene. The CDR3 has 12 residues. V was shortened by 3 bases and J by 3 bases, with 3 bases between the two germline ends.

The chain uses TRBV28 and TRBJ1-5; the D is unclear. The CDR3 is made up of 16 amino acids. Per germline, CDR1 MDHEN and CDR2 SYDVKM. V lost 4 bases and J lost 4, with 17 bases in between. CDR3 nucleotides: TGTGCCAGCAGTTCGGTTAGGCGGGGAGGGAATCAGCCCCAGCATTTT. Protein: CASSSVRRGGNQPQHF.

V is TRBV7-3 and J is TRBJ1-2; D unresolved. Trimming left V 5 bases short and J 8 bases short, with 15 bases between. Per the germline V gene, CDR1 is SGHTA and CDR2 is FQGTGA. The CDR3 totals 13 residues. The CDR3 sequence: CASSLDPNGGYTF. Here the CDR3 DNA reads TGTGCCAGCAGCCTGGACCCGAACGGAGGCTACACCTTC.

The V and J genes are TRBV7-9 and TRBJ2-7, with TRBD1 as a possible D gene (5 bases). The germline V and J ends were trimmed by 1 base and 6 bases, with 10 bases remaining between them. Germline V gene lookup returns CDR1 SEHNR and CDR2 FQNEAQ (reference sequence). This CDR3 is built from 13 residues. CDR3 nucleotide sequence: TGTGCCAGCAGCTTAGATACAGGCTTCGAGCAGTACTTC. Translation gives CASSLDTGFEQYF.

This sequence joins TRBV18 and TRBJ2-1; D remains unclear. The CDR3 spans 14 residues. The V and J ends lost 5 bases and 6 bases respectively, with 14 bases between them. The germline CDR1 and CDR2 sequences are KGHSH and LQKENI. The CDR3 sequence: CASSLEPGSNEQFF. DNA of the CDR3: TGTGCCAGCTCATTGGAGCCGGGTTCCAATGAGCAGTTCTTC. Looking up the rest from reference TRBV18 and TRBJ2-1 gives the full variable domain: NAGVMQNPRHLVRRRGQEARLRCSPMKGHSHVYWYRQLPEEGLKFMVYLQKENIIDESGMPKERFSAEFPKEGPSILRIQQVVRGDSAAYFCASSLEPGSNEQFFGPGTRLTVL.

Here the CDR3 DNA reads TGTGCCCAGCACCGGGGACAGGACAGTTACAATGAGCAGTTCTTC. Translated, it gives CAQHRGQDSYNEQFF. The chain couples TRBV2 to TRBJ2-1; 8 bases are a match to TRBD1. The CDR3 covers 15 residues. Germline trimming cut 11 bases from V and 4 bases from J; bases unmatched to any gene: 13. CDR1 SNHLY and CDR2 FYNNEI come from the germline V gene.

The V call is TRBV7-7, the J call TRBJ1-2; TRBD1 matches 7 bases. The CDR3 is made up of 13 amino acids. The V and J ends lost 5 bases and 8 bases, in that order; junction bases with no gene match: 8. Per the germline V gene, CDR1 is SSHAT and CDR2 is FNYEAQ (reference sequence). CDR3 sequence reads: CASSHLTGAGYTF. The DNA for the CDR3 is TGTGCCAGCAGCCATCTTACAGGGGCGGGCTACACCTTC.

J is TRBJ2-7 and V is TRBV28, with 7 bases that match TRBD2. The CDR3 has 15 amino acids. Germline V gene lookup returns CDR1 MDHEN and CDR2 SYDVKM. The junction had 13 bases not matched to a gene; V was cut back by 7 bases and J by 4 bases. The CDR3 region has the DNA TGTGCCAGCACCCTGCAGCTAGCGGCCATTTACGAGCAGTACTTC. Translated, it gives CASTLQLAAIYEQYF.

V usage is TRBV5-4 and J usage is TRBJ1-2; 11 bases fit TRBD1. The CDR3 has 15 amino acids. J lost 7 bases, V lost 0 bases, and 5 bases had no gene match. Germline assignment: CDR1 SGHNT and CDR2 YYREEE (reference sequence). The CDR3 loop is CASSLVGQGATGYTF. The CDR3 DNA sequence: TGTGCCAGCAGCTTGGTTGGACAGGGGGCGACTGGCTACACCTTC.

Comment on this clone: Within the sample, other DNA sequences also encode this same CDR3. This chain uses TRBV28 with TRBJ1-5; no firm D call. This CDR3 comprises 12 residues. Germline CDR1 and CDR2: MDHEN and SYDVKM. V was pared by 6 bases and J by 2 bases, with 5 bases between. DNA of the CDR3: TGTGCCAGCAGAACCGGCAATCAGCCCCAGCATTTT. It codes for CASRTGNQPQHF.

The chain carries TRBV10-3 and TRBJ2-7; 9 bases map to TRBD1. CDR1 is ENHRY and CDR2 is SYGVKD in the germline V gene. With 3 bases clipped from V and 0 bases from J, the junction kept 6 bases outside the gene matches. This CDR3 contains 16 residues. Written as DNA, the CDR3 is TGTGCCATCAGTGATAGGGGACAGGGTGGCTCCTACGAGCAGTACTTC. This sequence encodes CAISDRGQGGSYEQYF.

The chain uses TRBV29-1 and TRBJ2-3; 8 bases map to TRBD2. The germline gives CDR1 SQVTM, CDR2 ANQGSEA. With 4 bases clipped from V and 4 bases from J, the junction kept 10 bases outside the gene matches. CDR3 length: 15 amino acids. The CDR3 DNA is TGCAGCGTTGCGAGCGGGAGAAAGGGTGCAGATACGCAGTATTTT. Translation: CSVASGRKGADTQYF.

This rearrangement joins TRBV21-1 to TRBJ1-3; the D call of TRBD1 is as the table states it, not checked on the DNA. TRBV21-1 is a known pseudogene. The CDR3 runs to 14 residues. CDR3: CASSKGQWERVIYF. The CDR3 DNA is TGTGCCAGCAGCAAGGGACAGTGGGAACGGGTCATATATTTT.

This clone was seen once. The rearrangement uses TRBV5-4 and TRBJ2-7; 7 nucleotides match TRBD1. CDR1 is SGHNT, CDR2 YYREEE, per germline (reference sequence). Trimming cost V 0 bases and J 4 bases; bases outside gene matches: 10. The CDR3 has 16 residues. The CDR3 DNA is TGTGCCAGCAGCTTGGTGGGAGCAGGGGGTTCGTACGAGCAGTACTTC. As protein: CASSLVGAGGSYEQYF.

This rearrangement joins TRBV25-1 to TRBJ2-7; D unresolved. Germline V gene lookup returns CDR1 MGHDK and CDR2 SYGVNS. The V and J ends lost 3 bases and 7 bases respectively, with 7 bases between them. The CDR3 has 11 amino acids. This chain's CDR3 is CASSESGEQYF. CDR3 DNA sequence: TGTGCCAGCAGTGAGTCCGGGGAGCAGTACTTC.

This clone has more than one count but fewer than ten. The sample holds other DNA sequences that translate to the same CDR3. The chain couples TRBV6-5 to TRBJ2-7; D is unclear. Germline loops: CDR1 MNHEY, CDR2 SVGAGI. The CDR3 runs 14 residues. V lost 5 bases and J lost 1, with 12 bases in between. CDR3 amino acids: CASSPALDSYEQYF. The CDR3 DNA reads as TGTGCCAGCAGTCCGGCCCTAGATTCCTACGAGCAGTACTTC.

This clone has just a few counts. The chain links TRBV19 to TRBJ1-5; D remains ambiguous. Germline V gene lookup returns CDR1 LNHDA and CDR2 SQIVND (reference sequence). CDR3 length: 14 amino acids. V dropped 0 bases and J dropped 9 bases, with 12 bases sitting between them. Here the CDR3 DNA reads TGTGCCAGTAGTATAGATCCCGGACGGTGGCCCCAGCATTTT. This gives the protein CASSIDPGRWPQHF.

The chain uses TRBV2 and TRBJ2-1; 7 nucleotides match TRBD1. The CDR3 is 14 residues long. V lost 8 bases and J lost 3; bases outside the gene matches: 7. The germline V gene encodes CDR1 SNHLY and CDR2 FYNNEI. CDR3 DNA: TGTGCCAGCCAGACAGGGCTGGGCTACAATGAGCAGTTCTTC. It encodes CASQTGLGYNEQFF. Filled out from reference TRBV2 and TRBJ2-1, the complete variable domain reads EPEVTQTPSHQVTQMGQEVILRCVPISNHLYFYWYRQILGQKVEFLVSFYNNEISEKSEIFDDQFSVERPDGSNFTLKIRSTKLEDSAMYFCASQTGLGYNEQFFGPGTRLTVL.

This sequence joins TRBV4-2 and TRBJ2-2; 14 bases fit TRBD2. V gave up 0 bases and J gave up 4 bases; unmatched junction bases: 10. Germline-derived CDR1 and CDR2 are LGHNA and YNFKEQ. CDR3 length: 20 residues. The chain's CDR3 is CASSQDRIGLAGGGTGELFF. The CDR3 bases are TGTGCCAGCAGCCAAGATCGGATAGGACTAGCGGGAGGAGGCACCGGGGAGCTGTTTTTT.

The genes are TRBV5-4 and TRBJ2-2, with D uncertain. Germline CDR1 and CDR2: SGHNT and YYREEE (reference sequence). Trimming stripped 0 bases from V and 3 bases from J, with 9 bases between. This CDR3 has 15 amino acids. CDR3 sequence reads: CASSLEQDYTGELFF. Written as DNA, the CDR3 is TGTGCCAGCAGCTTGGAACAAGACTACACCGGGGAGCTGTTTTTT.

The CDR3 spells CASTLQSGGTDTQYF. CDR3 bases: TGCGCCAGCACTTTACAGAGCGGCGGGACAGATACGCAGTATTTT. V is TRBV5-1 and J is TRBJ2-3; perhaps TRBD2 as D (5 bases). This CDR3 region has 15 residues. Germline lookup yields CDR1 SGHRS and CDR2 YFSETQ. V was shortened by 6 bases and J by 3 bases, with 17 bases between the two germline ends.

Remarks on this clone: In the same sample, other DNA sequences code for this CDR3. The V call is TRBV28, the J call TRBJ1-5; D call uncertain. V gave up 3 bases and J gave up 2 bases, with 8 bases separating them. The germline gives CDR1 MDHEN, CDR2 SYDVKM. This CDR3 is built from 14 residues. This CDR3 is CASSLAGGNQPQHF. The CDR3 DNA follows: TGTGCCAGCAGTTTGGCGGGAGGCAATCAGCCCCAGCATTTT.

The chain uses TRBV29-1 and TRBJ2-1; TRBD2 matches 7 bases. Germline CDR1 SQVTM, CDR2 ANQGSEA. Unmatched junction bases numbered 9, after V lost 6 bases and J lost 7 bases. The CDR3 runs 13 residues. The CDR3: CSVAGLPGNEQFF. The CDR3 nucleotides are TGCAGCGTGGCGGGACTACCGGGGAATGAGCAGTTCTTC.

The chain recombines TRBV18 with TRBJ2-5; D unclear. This CDR3 contains 16 residues. V was clipped by 3 bases and J by 3 bases, with 17 bases between them. Germline CDR1 reads KGHSH; CDR2 reads LQKENI. The CDR3, as DNA: TGTGCCAGCTCACCCGACCTCGTAGTTCCCAAAGAGACCCAGTACTTC. It encodes CASSPDLVVPKETQYF.

The table lists this clone with a few counts. The rearrangement uses TRBV6-1 and TRBJ1-5, with D tentatively TRBD1 (5 bases). CDR3 length: 16 residues. Trimming pared 2 bases from V and 7 bases from J, leaving 18 bases between. Germline V CDR1 and CDR2: MNHNS, SASEGT. The CDR3 DNA reads as TGTGCCAGCAGTGAACGGGGGTCAGGGCGGGGACAGCCCCAGCATTTT. Translation gives CASSERGSGRGQPQHF.